This TCR beta chain was sequenced in a study of shared clonotypes between healthy human individuals. For the study at large: The donor pool was made up of two women and a few men aged 18 to 49.

Donors comprised healthy HIV-negative adults lacking recent acute infections or vaccinations. Concerning this clone: Its target is not known.

Germline values: CDR1 SGDLS, CDR2 YYNGEE. The V end was cut by 3 bases, the J end by 2 bases, with 9 bases between. The CDR3 is made up of 14 amino acids. Overall study findings and caveats: Despite large depth, sorted-subset datasets appeared incompletely sequenced.

Generated by immunoSEQ multiplex PCR, the TCRdb table keeps only in-frame clones and is missing some. Of 2 million to 2.5 million clones listed, 95% are singletons. The clonotype was recovered from a man in his late teens or twenties in good health. This chain joins TRBV9 and TRBJ2-1, with D hard to call. Source material: naive CD4+ T cells sorted from blood. Stated subset: CD45RA+ positively selected. The CDR3 here is CASSAPQTYNEQFF. The CDR3 nucleotides are TGTGCCAGCAGCGCCCCACAGACCTACAATGAGCAGTTCTTC.